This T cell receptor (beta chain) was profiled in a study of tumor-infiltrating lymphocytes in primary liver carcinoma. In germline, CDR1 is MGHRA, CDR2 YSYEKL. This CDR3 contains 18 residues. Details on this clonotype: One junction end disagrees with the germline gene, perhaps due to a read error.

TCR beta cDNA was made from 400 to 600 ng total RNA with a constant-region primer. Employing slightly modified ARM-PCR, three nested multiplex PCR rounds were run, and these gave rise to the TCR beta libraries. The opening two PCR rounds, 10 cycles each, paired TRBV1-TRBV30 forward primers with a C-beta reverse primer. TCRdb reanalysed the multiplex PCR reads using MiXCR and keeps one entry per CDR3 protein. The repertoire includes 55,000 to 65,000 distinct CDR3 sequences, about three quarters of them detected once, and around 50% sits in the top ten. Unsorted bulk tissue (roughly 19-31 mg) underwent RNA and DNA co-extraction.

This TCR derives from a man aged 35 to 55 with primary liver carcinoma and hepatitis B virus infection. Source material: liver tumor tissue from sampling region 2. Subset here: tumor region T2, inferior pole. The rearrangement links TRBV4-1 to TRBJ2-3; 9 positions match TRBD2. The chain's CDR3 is CTSNQTIALAGFTDTQYF. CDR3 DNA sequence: TGCACCAGCAACCAGACCATTGCCCTAGCGGGATTCACCGATACGCAGTATTTT.